The 7 T cell receptor beta chains below all came from one sample that was sequenced in a study of T cells after yellow fever vaccination. MiXCR, applied by TCRdb to the 5' RACE reads, yields one record per CDR3 protein. The table lists approximately 600,000 distinct CDR3 sequences, approximately 13% of them singletons. The material sequenced was PBMCs, taken on the day of the yellow fever booster vaccination. All receptors derive from a man aged 25-45 years who received the YFV17D yellow fever vaccine.

V is TRBV3-1 and J is TRBJ2-4; no definite D call. The germline V gene encodes CDR1 LGHDT and CDR2 YNNKEL (reference sequence). CDR3 size: 18 residues. Trimming stripped 4 bases from V and 0 bases from J, with 19 bases between. CDR3 sequence reads: CASSPLRGEGLAKNIQYF. In DNA, the CDR3 is TGTGCCAGCAGCCCCCTCCGTGGGGAAGGTCTAGCCAAAAACATTCAGTACTTC.

Here the CDR3 DNA reads TGTGCCAGCAGAGGGGGAGTTTCCACAGATACGCAGTATTTT. This gives the protein CASRGGVSTDTQYF. The gene calls are TRBV9 and TRBJ2-3, with D tentatively TRBD1 (6 bases). The CDR3 runs 14 residues. Trimming removed 5 bases from V and 2 bases from J, with 12 bases in between. The germline V gene encodes CDR1 SGDLS and CDR2 YYNGEE.

This clonotype was counted a few times. V gene TRBV20-1 combines with J gene TRBJ2-7, with 7 positions matching TRBD2. Germline CDR1 is DFQATT and CDR2 is SNEGSKA (reference sequence). Unmatched junction bases numbered 15, after V lost 3 bases and J lost 1 base. CDR3 length: 17 amino acids. The CDR3 protein is CSASGGGRQLESYEQYF. The CDR3 DNA reads as TGCAGTGCTAGTGGGGGGGGAAGACAGTTGGAGTCCTACGAGCAGTACTTC.

The chain is built from TRBV11-2 and TRBJ2-3, with 7 bases aligning to TRBD1. V gave up 4 bases and J gave up 2 bases; unmatched junction bases: 15. Germline CDR1 reads SGHAT; CDR2 reads FQNNGV. This CDR3 has 18 amino acids. The CDR3 sequence: CASSSRSTRDSLTDTQYF. The CDR3 nucleotides read TGTGCCAGCAGCTCGCGATCCACCCGGGACAGTCTCACAGATACGCAGTATTTT.

This clonotype was recorded a few times. The V gene is TRBV5-1, the J gene TRBJ2-1; 10 nucleotides line up with TRBD2. The CDR3 has 14 residues. Trimming removed 3 bases from V and 12 bases from J; junction bases left unmatched: 9. Germline assignment: CDR1 SGHRS and CDR2 YFSETQ. The CDR3 sequence is CASSSASGREGQFF. As DNA, the CDR3 is TGCGCCAGCAGCTCTGCTAGCGGGAGAGAGGGGCAGTTCTTC.

This clonotype was observed a handful of times. The rearrangement joins TRBV20-1 to TRBJ1-6, with a tentative D call TRBD1 (5 bases). The CDR3 totals 12 residues. Germline-derived CDR1 and CDR2 are DFQATT and SNEGSKA (reference sequence). The V and J ends lost 5 bases and 7 bases respectively, with 9 bases between them. The CDR3 DNA is TGCAGTGCTTCCAGGGAGAATTCACCCCTCCACTTT. Its protein product is CSASRENSPLHF.

This chain connects TRBV12-3 or TRBV12-4 to TRBJ2-1; D gene ambiguous. V was trimmed by 3 bases and J by 10 bases, leaving 22 bases between them. This CDR3 region has 16 residues. This chain's CDR3 is CASSLDQRRIPEEQFF. The CDR3 DNA reads TGTGCCAGCAGTTTGGACCAACGCCGAATTCCCGAGGAGCAGTTCTTC.